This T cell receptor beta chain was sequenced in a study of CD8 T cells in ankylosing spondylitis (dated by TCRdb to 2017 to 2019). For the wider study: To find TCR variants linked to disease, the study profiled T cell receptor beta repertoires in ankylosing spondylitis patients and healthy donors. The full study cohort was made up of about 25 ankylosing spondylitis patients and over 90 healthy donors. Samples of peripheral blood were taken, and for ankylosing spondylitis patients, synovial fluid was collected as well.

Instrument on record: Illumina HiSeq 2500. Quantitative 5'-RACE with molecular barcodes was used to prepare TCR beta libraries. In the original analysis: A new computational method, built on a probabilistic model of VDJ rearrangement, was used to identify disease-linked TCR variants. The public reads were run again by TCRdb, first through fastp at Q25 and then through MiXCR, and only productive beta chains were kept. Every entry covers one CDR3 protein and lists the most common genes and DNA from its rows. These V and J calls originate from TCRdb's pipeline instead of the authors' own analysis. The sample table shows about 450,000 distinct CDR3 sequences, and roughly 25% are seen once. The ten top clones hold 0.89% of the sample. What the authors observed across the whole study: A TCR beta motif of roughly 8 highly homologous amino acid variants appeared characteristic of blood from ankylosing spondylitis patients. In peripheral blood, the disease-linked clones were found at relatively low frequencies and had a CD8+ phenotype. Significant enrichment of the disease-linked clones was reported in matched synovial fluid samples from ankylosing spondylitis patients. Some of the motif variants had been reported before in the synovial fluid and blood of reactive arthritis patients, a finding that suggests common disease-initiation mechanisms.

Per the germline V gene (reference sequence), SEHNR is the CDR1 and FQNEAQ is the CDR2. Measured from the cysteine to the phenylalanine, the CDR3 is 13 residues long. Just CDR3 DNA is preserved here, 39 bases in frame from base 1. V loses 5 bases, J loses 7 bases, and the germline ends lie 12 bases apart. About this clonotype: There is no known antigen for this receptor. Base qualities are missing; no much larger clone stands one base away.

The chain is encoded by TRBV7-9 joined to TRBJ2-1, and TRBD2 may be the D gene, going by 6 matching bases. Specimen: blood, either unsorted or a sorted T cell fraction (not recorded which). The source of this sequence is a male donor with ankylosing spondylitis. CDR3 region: CASSAGRRNEQFF. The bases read TGTGCCAGCAGCGCGGGACGACGAAATGAGCAGTTCTTC.